Listed here are 24 T cell receptor beta chains from one sample, sequenced in a study of blood T cell repertoires in COVID-19. Sequencing used immunoSEQ multiplex PCR; TCRdb keeps in-frame clones, though not all of them. Of about 140,000 clones in the sample, approximately 87% were seen once. Sequencing was carried out using peripheral blood. The receptors derive from a middle-aged woman with acute or convalescent COVID-19.

The CDR3 DNA reads TGTGCCTGGAGTGGAGGGAACTATGGCTACACCTTC. Translated, it gives CAWSGGNYGYTF. The J gene is TRBJ1-2, the V gene TRBV30; D call uncertain. This CDR3 is 12 amino acids long. From germline, CDR1 is GTSNPN and CDR2 SVGIG (reference sequence). Between the trimmed V and J ends, which lost 1 base and 2 bases, there was a span of 5 bases.

The chain employs TRBV9 and TRBJ2-1; 7 positions match TRBD1. CDR3 length equals 14 residues. Per germline, CDR1 SGDLS and CDR2 YYNGEE. The J segment lost 8 bases and the V segment lost 0 bases, leaving 5 bases of the junction unmatched. In DNA, the CDR3 is TGTGCCAGCAGCGTAGCCTACAGGGGCGATGAGCAGTTCTTC. Translated: CASSVAYRGDEQFF. Based on the CDR3 plus reference TRBV9 and TRBJ2-1, the full variable domain is DSGVTQTPKHLITATGQRVTLRCSPRSGDLSVYWYQQSLDQGLQFLIQYYNGEERAKGNILERFSAQQFPDLHSELNLSSLELGDSALYFCASSVAYRGDEQFFGPGTRLTVL.

The V call is TRBV4-3, the J call TRBJ1-4; D unresolved. V shed 4 bases and J shed 0 bases, with 15 bases lying between them. CDR1 LGHNA and CDR2 YSLEER come from the germline V gene. This CDR3 is built from 17 residues. CDR3 nucleotide sequence: TGCGCCAGCAGCCTAAATCCGACATCGGCAACTAATGAAAAACTGTTTTTT. Amino acid sequence: CASSLNPTSATNEKLFF.

This clone has only one observation. V gene TRBV10-1 combines with J gene TRBJ1-4; 8 bases are shared with TRBD1. The CDR3 consists of 14 residues. CDR1 and CDR2 from the germline V gene are WNHNN and SYGVQD (reference sequence). Unmatched junction bases numbered 6, after V lost 7 bases and J lost 5 bases. CDR3 in amino acids: CASNDRGSNEKLFF. The CDR3 bases are TGCGCCAGCAACGACAGGGGCTCAAATGAAAAACTGTTTTTT.

The chain recombines TRBV11-1 with TRBJ1-2; no clear D. The germline V gene encodes CDR1 SGHAT and CDR2 FQDESV (reference sequence). The length of the CDR3 is 16 residues. V gave up 1 base and J gave up 0 bases, with 12 bases separating them. CDR3 protein: CASSLDGEQTNYGYTF. CDR3 coding DNA: TGTGCCAGCAGCTTAGATGGGGAGCAAACTAACTATGGCTACACCTTC.

This clone was recorded only once. The chain recombines TRBV2 with TRBJ2-7; 7 nucleotides match TRBD2. The junction had 4 bases not matched to a gene; V was cut back by 10 bases and J by 1 base. The CDR3 runs to 12 residues. Germline V lookup: CDR1 SNHLY, CDR2 FYNNEI. The CDR3 spells CANRGESYEQYF. The CDR3 DNA sequence: TGTGCCAACCGGGGGGAATCCTACGAGCAGTACTTC.

V usage is TRBV2 and J usage is TRBJ1-1, with D perhaps matching TRBD1 (5 bases). The V gene's germline CDR1 is SNHLY and CDR2 FYNNEI. This CDR3 has 14 residues. The ends were cut back, 1 base at V and 5 bases at J, with 11 bases in the middle. The CDR3 spells CASSEGWGHTEAFF. The DNA of the CDR3 is TGTGCCAGCAGTGAAGGGTGGGGCCATACTGAAGCTTTCTTT.

The chain has TRBV7-2 and TRBJ1-1; no clear D. Germline CDR1 reads SGHTA; CDR2 reads FQGNSA. The CDR3 loop spans 13 amino acids. The germline V and J ends were trimmed by 3 bases and 5 bases, with 10 bases remaining between them. In DNA form, the CDR3 reads TGTGCCAGCAGCTTCCAGTTGAGGACTGAAGCTTTCTTT. The encoded protein is CASSFQLRTEAFF. The whole variable domain, remainder taken from reference TRBV7-2 and TRBJ1-1, is GAGVSQSPSNKVTEKGKDVELRCDPISGHTALYWYRQSLGQGLEFLIYFQGNSAPDKSGLPSDRFSAERTGGSVSTLTIQRTQQEDSAVYLCASSFQLRTEAFFGQGTRLTVV.

V gene TRBV18 combines with J gene TRBJ1-2; 10 nucleotides match TRBD1. This CDR3 region has 16 residues. CDR1 KGHSH and CDR2 LQKENI come from the germline V gene. J gave up 7 bases and V 2 bases, and 10 bases lay outside the gene matches. The CDR3 bases are TGTGCCAGCTCACCAAACATCGGACAGGGGGACTTTGGCTACACCTTC. Protein product: CASSPNIGQGDFGYTF.

The chain couples TRBV5-1 to TRBJ2-4, with D possibly TRBD2 on 6 matching bases. The germline gives CDR1 SGHRS, CDR2 YFSETQ. Trimming shortened V by 4 bases and J by 7 bases, and 15 bases separated the two germline ends. This CDR3 has 14 amino acids. Here the CDR3 DNA reads TGCGCCAGCAGCCCCGGGACTCTCCAGAACATTCAGTACTTC. The encoded protein is CASSPGTLQNIQYF.

The V gene is TRBV2, the J gene TRBJ1-6; TRBD1 is a possible D gene (5 bases). CDR1 is SNHLY and CDR2 is FYNNEI in the germline V gene. The V end was cut by 4 bases, the J end by 5 bases, with 6 bases between. The CDR3 totals 13 residues. CDR3 coding DNA: TGTGCCAGCAGTGCCAGGGATAATTCACCCCTCCACTTT. It specifies CASSARDNSPLHF.

The chain has TRBV6-5 and TRBJ2-5; 10 bases fit TRBD2. The CDR3 has 15 residues. Germline V gene data show CDR1 as MNHEY and CDR2 as SVGAGI. Losses at the gene ends were 8 bases for V and 4 bases for J; bases not matched to a gene: 10. CDR3 protein: CASRLAGVGGETQYF. CDR3 in DNA: TGTGCCAGCCGGCTAGCGGGAGTGGGGGGAGAGACCCAGTACTTC.

V gene TRBV7-2 combines with J gene TRBJ1-2; no firm D call. Trimming took 1 base from V and 8 from J, leaving 17 bases between them. The CDR3 extends over 15 amino acids. Germline V gene lookup returns CDR1 SGHTA and CDR2 FQGNSA. DNA for the CDR3: TGTGCCAGCAGCTTAGATCTTTCTCGGTTTTGGGGCTACACCTTC. The encoded protein is CASSLDLSRFWGYTF.

This clone was seen only a few times. The rearrangement uses TRBV24-1 and TRBJ1-1, with a tentative D call TRBD1 (6 bases). This CDR3 has 14 residues. With 2 bases removed from V and 4 bases from J, the gap between germline ends came to 10 bases. Germline V gives CDR1 KGHDR, CDR2 SFDVKD. DNA for the CDR3: TGTGCCACCAGTGATTCACAGGGTGGCACTGAAGCTTTCTTT. This translates into CATSDSQGGTEAFF.

This sequence joins TRBV7-7 and TRBJ1-2; TRBD1 matches at 7 bases. CDR3 length: 14 amino acids. Germline V gene lookup returns CDR1 SSHAT and CDR2 FNYEAQ (reference sequence). Trimming took 5 bases from V and 6 from J; bases not matched to a gene: 9. The CDR3 region has the DNA TGTGCCAGCAGCATACGGACAGGCGGGGATGGCTACACCTTC. This codes for CASSIRTGGDGYTF.

The chain is built from TRBV7-2 and TRBJ1-5, with D perhaps TRBD1 (6 bases). The CDR3 spans 17 residues. From germline, CDR1 is SGHTA and CDR2 FQGNSA. The germline V and J ends were trimmed by 5 bases and 0 bases, with 17 bases remaining between them. CDR3 coding DNA: TGTGCCAGCAGCCCGACCCGGACAGTAAATAGCAATCAGCCCCAGCATTTT. Its translation: CASSPTRTVNSNQPQHF.

This sequence joins TRBV28 and TRBJ1-4; 7 nucleotides line up with TRBD1. V lost 7 bases, J lost 0 bases, and 5 bases stayed unmatched. CDR3 size: 15 residues. Germline values: CDR1 MDHEN, CDR2 SYDVKM. The CDR3 bases are TGTGCCAGCAACCCACAGGGGACAACTAATGAAAAACTGTTTTTT. Translation gives CASNPQGTTNEKLFF.

The gene calls are TRBV19 and TRBJ1-2; D is unclear. Per the germline V gene, CDR1 is LNHDA and CDR2 is SQIVND (reference sequence). V lost 4 bases and J 7 bases, leaving 4 bases between the germline ends. This CDR3 is 10 amino acids long. CDR3 in amino acids: CASSKSGYTF. In nucleotides, the CDR3 is TGTGCCAGTAGTAAGAGTGGCTACACCTTC. Full variable domain (outside the CDR3, taken from reference TRBV19 and TRBJ1-2): DGGITQSPKYLFRKEGQNVTLSCEQNLNHDAMYWYRQDPGQGLRLIYYSQIVNDFQKGDIAEGYSVSREKKESFPLTVTSAQKNPTAFYLCASSKSGYTFGSGTRLTVV.

The chain carries TRBV7-9 and TRBJ2-7; 9 nucleotides agree with TRBD2. The CDR3 sequence is 15 residues long. Germline trimming cut 5 bases from V and 3 bases from J; bases unmatched to any gene: 8. The germline V gene has CDR1 SEHNR and CDR2 FQNEAQ (reference sequence). The CDR3 sequence is CASSQYSGSIYEQYF. The CDR3 DNA sequence: TGTGCCAGCAGCCAGTATAGCGGGAGCATCTACGAGCAGTACTTC.

This chain joins TRBV19 and TRBJ1-1; D uncertain. This CDR3 contains 13 residues. Trimming cost V 0 bases and J 8 bases, with 10 bases left between them. Germline loops: CDR1 LNHDA, CDR2 SQIVND (reference sequence). The CDR3 DNA reads TGTGCCAGTAGTATAGATCTCCAGGTGGAAGCTTTCTTT. Protein: CASSIDLQVEAFF.

The chain carries TRBV11-2 and TRBJ1-5, with D maybe TRBD1 (5 bases). This CDR3 has 15 amino acids. The germline V gene encodes CDR1 SGHAT and CDR2 FQNNGV. The V end lost 5 bases, the J end lost 1 base, and 12 bases lay between the germline ends. CDR3 in amino acids: CASSAGYESNQPQHF. CDR3 nucleotide sequence: TGTGCCAGCAGCGCAGGGTACGAGAGCAATCAGCCCCAGCATTTT.

The rearrangement joins TRBV30 to TRBJ1-1, with a tentative D call TRBD1 (6 bases). The CDR3 spans 13 residues. CDR1 GTSNPN and CDR2 SVGIG come from the germline V gene (reference sequence). The ends were cut back, 4 bases at V and 0 bases at J, with 9 bases in the middle. The chain's CDR3 is CAWNRVVNTEAFF. DNA of the CDR3: TGTGCCTGGAACAGGGTCGTGAACACTGAAGCTTTCTTT.

The V call is TRBV9, the J call TRBJ1-4; 8 bases match TRBD1. The germline V gene encodes CDR1 SGDLS and CDR2 YYNGEE. J gave up 8 bases and V 2 bases, and 8 bases lay outside the gene matches. This CDR3 comprises 15 residues. This CDR3 reads CASSVDRGGIEKLFF. CDR3 nucleotides: TGTGCCAGCAGCGTCGACAGGGGAGGGATCGAAAAACTGTTTTTT.

J is TRBJ2-1 and V is TRBV6-2 or TRBV6-3; 9 bases align to TRBD1. Germline CDR1 is MNHEY and CDR2 is SVGEGT. The ends lost 6 bases at V and 13 bases at J; junction bases unmatched: 7. The CDR3 sequence is 12 residues long. Here the CDR3 reads CASSQYRGPQFF. The CDR3 DNA is TGTGCCAGCAGCCAATACAGGGGGCCTCAGTTCTTC.